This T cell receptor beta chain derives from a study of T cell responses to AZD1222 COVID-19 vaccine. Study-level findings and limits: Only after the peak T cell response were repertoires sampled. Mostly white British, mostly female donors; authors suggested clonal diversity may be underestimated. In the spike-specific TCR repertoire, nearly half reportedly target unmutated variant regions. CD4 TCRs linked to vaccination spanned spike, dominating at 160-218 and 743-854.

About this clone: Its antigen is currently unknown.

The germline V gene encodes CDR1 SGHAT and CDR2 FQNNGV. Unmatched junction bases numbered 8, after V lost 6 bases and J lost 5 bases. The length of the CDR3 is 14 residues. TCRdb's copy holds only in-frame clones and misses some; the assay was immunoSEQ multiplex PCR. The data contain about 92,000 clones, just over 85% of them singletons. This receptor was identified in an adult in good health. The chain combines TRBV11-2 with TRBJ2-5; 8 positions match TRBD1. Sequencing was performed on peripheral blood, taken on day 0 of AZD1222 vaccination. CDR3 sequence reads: CASSPSGGRETQYF. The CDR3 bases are TGTGCCAGCAGTCCTTCAGGGGGCCGGGAGACCCAGTACTTC.